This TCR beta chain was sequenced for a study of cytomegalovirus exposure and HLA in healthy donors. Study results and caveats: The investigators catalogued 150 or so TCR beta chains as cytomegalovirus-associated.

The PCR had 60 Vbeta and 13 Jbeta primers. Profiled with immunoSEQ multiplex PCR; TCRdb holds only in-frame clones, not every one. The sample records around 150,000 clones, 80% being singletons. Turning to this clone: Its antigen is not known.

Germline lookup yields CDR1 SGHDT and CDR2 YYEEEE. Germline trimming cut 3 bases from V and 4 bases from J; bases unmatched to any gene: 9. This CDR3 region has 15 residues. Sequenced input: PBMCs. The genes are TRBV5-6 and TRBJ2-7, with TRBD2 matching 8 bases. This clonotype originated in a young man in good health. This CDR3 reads CASSSRGGGRYEQYF. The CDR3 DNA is TGTGCCAGCAGCTCTCGCGGCGGGGGGAGGTACGAGCAGTACTTC.